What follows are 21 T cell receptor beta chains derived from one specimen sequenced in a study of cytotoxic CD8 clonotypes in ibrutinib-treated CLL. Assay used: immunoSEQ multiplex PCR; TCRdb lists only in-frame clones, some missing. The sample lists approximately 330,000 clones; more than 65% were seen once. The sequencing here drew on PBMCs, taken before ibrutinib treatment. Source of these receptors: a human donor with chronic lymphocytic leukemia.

The CDR3 DNA reads as TGTGCCAGCAGTTACAGAACAGGGAGACAGCCCCAGCATTTT. It specifies CASSYRTGRQPQHF. This chain links TRBV6-5 with TRBJ1-5; D is perhaps TRBD1 (6 bases). The CDR3 spans 14 residues. Trimming removed 2 bases at V and 7 bases at J, with 12 bases between. Per germline, CDR1 MNHEY and CDR2 SVGAGI.

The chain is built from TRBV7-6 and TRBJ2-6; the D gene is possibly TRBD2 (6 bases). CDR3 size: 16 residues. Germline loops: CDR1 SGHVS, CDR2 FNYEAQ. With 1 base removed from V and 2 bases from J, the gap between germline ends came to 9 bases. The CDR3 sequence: CASSLGREAGANVLTF. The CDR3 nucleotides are TGTGCCAGCAGCTTAGGCAGGGAGGCTGGGGCCAACGTCCTGACTTTC.

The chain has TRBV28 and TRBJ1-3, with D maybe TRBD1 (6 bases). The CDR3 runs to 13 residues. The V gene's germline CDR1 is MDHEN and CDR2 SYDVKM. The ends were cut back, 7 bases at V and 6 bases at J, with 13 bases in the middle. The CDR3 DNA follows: TGTGCCAGCACCGTCACAGGGATAAACACCATATATTTT. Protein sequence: CASTVTGINTIYF. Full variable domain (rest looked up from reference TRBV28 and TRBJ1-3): DVKVTQSSRYLVKRTGEKVFLECVQDMDHENMFWYRQDPGLGLRLIYFSYDVKMKEKGDIPEGYSVSREKKERFSLILESASTNQTSMYLCASTVTGINTIYFGEGSWLTVV.

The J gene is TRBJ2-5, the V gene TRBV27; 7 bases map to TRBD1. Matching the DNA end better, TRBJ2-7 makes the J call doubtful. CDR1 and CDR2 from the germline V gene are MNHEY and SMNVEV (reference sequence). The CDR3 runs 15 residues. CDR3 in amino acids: CASSFGTAGGYEQYF. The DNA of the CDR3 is TGTGCCAGCAGTTTTGGGACAGCTGGGGGCTACGAGCAGTACTTC.

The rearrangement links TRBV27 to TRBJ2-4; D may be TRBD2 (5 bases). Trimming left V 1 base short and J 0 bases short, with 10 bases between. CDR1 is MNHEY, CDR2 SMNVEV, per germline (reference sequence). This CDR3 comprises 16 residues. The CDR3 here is CASSLLGDIAKNIQYF. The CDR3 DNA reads TGTGCCAGCAGTTTATTGGGAGATATAGCCAAAAACATTCAGTACTTC.

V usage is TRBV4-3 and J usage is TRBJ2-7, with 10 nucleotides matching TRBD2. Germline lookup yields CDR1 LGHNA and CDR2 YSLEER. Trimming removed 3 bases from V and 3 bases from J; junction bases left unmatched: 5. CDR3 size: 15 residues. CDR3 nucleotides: TGCGCCAGCAGCCAGCGGACTAGCGGAGGCTACGAGCAGTACTTC. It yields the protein CASSQRTSGGYEQYF.

The CDR3 nucleotides read TGTGCCAGCAGTTTAAGTGATGGGATTACTCGTCGTGAAAAACTGTTTTTT. Protein product: CASSLSDGITRREKLFF. The chain recombines TRBV27 with TRBJ1-4; no clear D gene. Trimming took off 2 bases at V and 7 bases at J, with 20 bases between the two ends. The V gene's germline CDR1 is MNHEY and CDR2 SMNVEV (reference sequence). The CDR3 loop spans 17 amino acids.

The CDR3 loop reads CASSLAGVETQYF. DNA of the CDR3: TGCGCCAGCAGCTTAGCGGGAGTGGAGACCCAGTACTTC. The chain joins TRBV4-1 to TRBJ2-5; 9 positions agree with TRBD2. Germline-derived CDR1 and CDR2 are MGHRA and YSYEKL. Trimming at V came to 5 bases and at J to 5 bases, leaving 3 bases not matched to a gene. This CDR3 has 13 residues.

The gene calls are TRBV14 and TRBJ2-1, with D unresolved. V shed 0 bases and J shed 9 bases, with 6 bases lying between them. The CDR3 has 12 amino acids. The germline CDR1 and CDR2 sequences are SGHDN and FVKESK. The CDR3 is CASSQDFSEQFF. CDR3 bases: TGTGCCAGCAGCCAAGATTTTAGTGAGCAGTTCTTC.

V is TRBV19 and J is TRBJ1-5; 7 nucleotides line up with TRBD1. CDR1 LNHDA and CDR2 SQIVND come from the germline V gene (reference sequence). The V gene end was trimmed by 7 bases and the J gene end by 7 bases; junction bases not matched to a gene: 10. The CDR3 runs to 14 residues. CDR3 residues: CASTMRGGGQPQHF. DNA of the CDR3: TGTGCCAGTACCATGCGAGGGGGCGGCCAGCCCCAGCATTTT.

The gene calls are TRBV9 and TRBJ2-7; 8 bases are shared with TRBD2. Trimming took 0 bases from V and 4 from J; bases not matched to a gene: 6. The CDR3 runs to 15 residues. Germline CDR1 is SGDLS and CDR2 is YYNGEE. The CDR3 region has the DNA TGTGCCAGCAGCGTAGGTCCGGGACTAGTATACGAGCAGTACTTC. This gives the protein CASSVGPGLVYEQYF.

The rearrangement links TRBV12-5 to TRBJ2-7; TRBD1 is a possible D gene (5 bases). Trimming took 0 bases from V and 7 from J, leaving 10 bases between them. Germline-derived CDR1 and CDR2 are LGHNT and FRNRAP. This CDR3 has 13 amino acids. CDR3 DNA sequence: TGTGCTAGTGGTTTGGTAAGGGGTGGGGAGCAGTACTTC. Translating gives CASGLVRGGEQYF.

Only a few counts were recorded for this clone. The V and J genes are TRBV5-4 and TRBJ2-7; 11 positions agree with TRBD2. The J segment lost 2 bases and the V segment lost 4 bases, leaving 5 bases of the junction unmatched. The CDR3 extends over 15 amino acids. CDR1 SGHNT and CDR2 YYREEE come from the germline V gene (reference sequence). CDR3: CASSPTSGTAYEQYF. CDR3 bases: TGTGCCAGCAGCCCGACTAGCGGGACCGCCTACGAGCAGTACTTC.

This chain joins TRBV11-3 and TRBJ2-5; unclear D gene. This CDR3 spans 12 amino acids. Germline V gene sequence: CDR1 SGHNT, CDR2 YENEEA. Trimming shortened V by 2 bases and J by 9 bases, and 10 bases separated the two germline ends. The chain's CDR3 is CASSLSDQAQYF. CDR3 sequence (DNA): TGTGCCAGCAGCTTATCAGACCAAGCCCAGTACTTC. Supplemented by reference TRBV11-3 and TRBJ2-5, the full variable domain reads EAGVVQSPRYKIIEKKQPVAFWCNPISGHNTLYWYLQNLGQGPELLIRYENEEAVDDSQLPKDRFSAERLKGVDSTLKIQPAELGDSAVYLCASSLSDQAQYFGPGTRLLVL.

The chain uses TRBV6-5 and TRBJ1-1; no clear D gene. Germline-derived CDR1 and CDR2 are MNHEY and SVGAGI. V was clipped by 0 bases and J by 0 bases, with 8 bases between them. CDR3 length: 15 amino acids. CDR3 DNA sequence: TGTGCCAGCAGTTACTCGCCAAACTTGAACACTGAAGCTTTCTTT. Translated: CASSYSPNLNTEAFF.

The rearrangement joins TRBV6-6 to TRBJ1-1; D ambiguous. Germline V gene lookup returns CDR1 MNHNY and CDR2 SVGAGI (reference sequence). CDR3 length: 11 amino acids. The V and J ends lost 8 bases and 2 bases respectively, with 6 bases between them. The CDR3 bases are TGTGCCAGCGGGAAAAACACTGAAGCTTTCTTT. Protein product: CASGKNTEAFF.

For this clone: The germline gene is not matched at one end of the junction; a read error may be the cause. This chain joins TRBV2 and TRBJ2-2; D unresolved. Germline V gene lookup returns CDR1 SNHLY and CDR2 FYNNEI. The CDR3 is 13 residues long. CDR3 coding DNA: TGTGCCAGCAGTGAAGCGAAGACCGGGGAGCTGTTTTTT. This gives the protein CASSEAKTGELFF.

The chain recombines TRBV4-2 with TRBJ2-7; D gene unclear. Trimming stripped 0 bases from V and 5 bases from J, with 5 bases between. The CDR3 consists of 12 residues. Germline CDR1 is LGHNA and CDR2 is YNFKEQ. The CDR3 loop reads CASSQDRNEQYF. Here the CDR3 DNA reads TGTGCCAGCAGCCAAGATAGGAACGAGCAGTACTTC.

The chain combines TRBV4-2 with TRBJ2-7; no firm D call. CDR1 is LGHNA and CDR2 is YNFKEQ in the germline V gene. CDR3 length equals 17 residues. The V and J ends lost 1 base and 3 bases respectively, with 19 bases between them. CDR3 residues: CASSQVLGKETSYEQYF. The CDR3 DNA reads TGTGCCAGCAGCCAAGTCTTAGGGAAGGAGACAAGCTACGAGCAGTACTTC.

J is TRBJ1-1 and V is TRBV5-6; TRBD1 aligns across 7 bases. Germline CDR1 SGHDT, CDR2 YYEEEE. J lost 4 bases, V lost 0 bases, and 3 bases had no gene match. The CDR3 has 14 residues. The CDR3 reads CASSLARGTTEAFF. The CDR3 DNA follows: TGTGCCAGCAGCTTGGCCAGGGGGACCACTGAAGCTTTCTTT.

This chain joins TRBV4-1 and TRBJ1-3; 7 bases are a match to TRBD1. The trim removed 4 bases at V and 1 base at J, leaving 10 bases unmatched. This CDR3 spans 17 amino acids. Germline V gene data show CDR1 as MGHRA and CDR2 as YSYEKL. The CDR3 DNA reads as TGCGCCAGCAGCCGCCAGAGCCAGACAGGGTCTGGAAACACCATATATTTT. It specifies CASSRQSQTGSGNTIYF.